What follows describes a single TCR beta chain. This clonotype was detected ten times or more. No antigen is known for it. The junction differs from germline at one of its ends, possibly a read error. This record comes from a study of T-cell memory formation after mild COVID-19 (TCRdb year 2021). Context from the whole study: TCR sequence clusters from the two donors were found to be largely donor specific. The cohort was made up of two young adult volunteers, one female and one male, who were previously healthy. In a couple of donors, T-cell clones that expanded and contracted after mild COVID-19 were tracked by sequencing TCRalpha and TCRbeta repertoires over time. Overall study results and their limits: Only a couple of mild cases were covered by the study, and larger cohorts that include severe cases with pre-infection samples were considered necessary. SARS-CoV-2 specificity was not confirmed for the second-wave clones peaking on day 37. Contracting CD4+ clones were found mainly in CM and EM memory subsets, while CD8+ clones were enriched in EMRA. Some responding clones were found in pre-infection memory, which suggests that pre-existing cross-reactive memory T cells took part in the SARS-CoV-2 response. Clones that contracted from day 15 to 85 showed balanced CD4/CD8 phenotypes, whereas a second wave of clones that expanded from day 15 to 37 leaned towards CD4+.

Ficoll-Paque density gradient centrifugation was the method used to isolate PBMCs. Sequenced using an Illumina NovaSeq 6000. TCRalpha and TCRbeta cDNA libraries were constructed by 5'RACE with constant-segment primers, with sample barcodes and unique molecular identifiers being introduced. RNA was extracted from every sample with Trizol reagent. The libraries were amplified in two PCR steps, and the second step added a second sample barcode and Illumina TruSeq adapters. Sequencing of libraries was performed on an Illumina NovaSeq with 2 x 150 bp paired-end reads. The original pipeline was this. Demultiplexing of reads and collapsing into UMI-guided consensus sequences were performed with migec v1.2.7. With mixcr v2.1.11, UMI consensuses were aligned to TRA and TRB V and J templates and assembled into clonotypes. A clonotype was counted as expanded or contracted only if both edgeR and NoisET called the change significant, with noise models trained on biological replicates. For edgeR calls, the cutoffs were a false discovery rate-adjusted p below 0.01 and a log2 fold-change threshold of 1. As an exploratory analysis of dynamics, max-normalized trajectories of the 1000 most abundant clonotypes were examined by PCA with hierarchical clustering. Separately sequenced CD4+ and CD8+ repertoires were used to assign the CD4 or CD8 phenotype of responding clones. Using fastp at Q25 and MiXCR, TCRdb reprocessed the public reads and kept productive beta chains. A single entry per CDR3 protein holds the most common genes and DNA from its merged rows. The V and J calls were determined by TCRdb, not by the authors. The sample has around 140,000 distinct CDR3 sequences on record, 6% to 7% of them singletons. The top ten constitute about 2% of the sample.

The clonotype originates from an adult woman who had mild COVID-19 (a few samples of this study predate the infection). The sample titles of this study are shuffled in the database, so cell type and time point are left out; the donor was told from shared clones. Sequencing was done on a sample of PBMCs or a T cell subset sorted from them (not recorded which).

For the CDR3, the sequence is CASTLGTANTGELFF. The nucleotide sequence is TGTGCCAGCACCTTAGGGACAGCGAACACCGGGGAGCTGTTTTTT. The V and J segments used are TRBV11-1 and TRBJ2-2; 7 bases in the middle match TRBD1. The CDR3 measures 15 amino acids from cysteine to phenylalanine. Only the CDR3 region is kept as DNA, spanning 45 bases read in frame from base 1. The germline V gene encodes CDR1 SGHAT and CDR2 FQDESV (reference sequence).